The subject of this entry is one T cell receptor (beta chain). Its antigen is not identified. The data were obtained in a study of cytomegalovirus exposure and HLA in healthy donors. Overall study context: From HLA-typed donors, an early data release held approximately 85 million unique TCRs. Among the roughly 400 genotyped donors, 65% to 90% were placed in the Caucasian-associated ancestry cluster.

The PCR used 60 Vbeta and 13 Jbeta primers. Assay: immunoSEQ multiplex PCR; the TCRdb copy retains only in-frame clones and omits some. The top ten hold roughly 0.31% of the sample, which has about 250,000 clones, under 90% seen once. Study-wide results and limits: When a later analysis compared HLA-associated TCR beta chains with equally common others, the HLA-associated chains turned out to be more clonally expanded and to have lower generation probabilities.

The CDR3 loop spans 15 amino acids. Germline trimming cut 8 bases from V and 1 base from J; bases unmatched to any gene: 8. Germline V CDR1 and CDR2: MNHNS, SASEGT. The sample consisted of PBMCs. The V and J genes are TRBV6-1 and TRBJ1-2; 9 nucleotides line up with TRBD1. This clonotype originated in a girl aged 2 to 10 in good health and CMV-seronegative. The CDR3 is CASSGTGTLNYGYTF. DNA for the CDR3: TGTGCCAGCTCCGGGACAGGGACCCTTAACTATGGCTACACCTTC.